The 25 T cell receptor beta chains given below trace back to one sample, sequenced in a study of CD8 T cells in ankylosing spondylitis. One entry per CDR3 protein results from TCRdb running MiXCR on the 5' RACE reads. The sample contains 390,000 or so distinct CDR3 sequences, around 20% of which appear only once. Study conclusions and caveats: A TCR beta motif made of 7 to 9 highly homologous variants seemed typical of ankylosing spondylitis blood.

Their antigen targets remain unknown. The specimen sequenced was blood, either unsorted or a sorted T cell fraction (not recorded which). The source of these receptors is a male donor with ankylosing spondylitis.

This clonotype has just one count. V gene TRBV5-1 combines with J gene TRBJ2-3; no clear D gene. The CDR3 is made up of 15 amino acids. The V end was cut by 5 bases, the J end by 0 bases, with 13 bases between. Germline V gene lookup returns CDR1 SGHRS and CDR2 YFSETQ. In nucleotides, the CDR3 is TGCGCCAGCAGTAACAGAGAAAGAAGCACAGATACGCAGTATTTT. It is translated as CASSNRERSTDTQYF.

The chain links TRBV19 to TRBJ1-5, with 9 bases aligning to TRBD1. Germline assignment: CDR1 LNHDA and CDR2 SQIVND (reference sequence). The V segment lost 5 bases and the J segment 7 bases; nucleotides outside the gene matches: 12. The CDR3 spans 16 residues. The CDR3 DNA sequence: TGTGCCAGTAGTCTGCGCAGAGGACAGGGGACCCAGCCCCAGCATTTT. It encodes CASSLRRGQGTQPQHF.

The V and J genes are TRBV12-3 or TRBV12-4 and TRBJ2-5, with 8 positions matching TRBD1. V shed 8 bases and J 1 base; nucleotides not matched to a gene: 6. The CDR3 has 14 residues. The DNA for the CDR3 is TGTGCCAGCCGTCGGGGACAGGTCCAAGAGACCCAGTACTTC. Protein: CASRRGQVQETQYF.

A remark on this clonotype: The junction and the germline gene differ at one end; a read error may be behind it. The chain employs TRBV7-2 and TRBJ2-7; no firm D call. The CDR3 length is 11 residues. Germline CDR1 SGHTA, CDR2 FQGNSA. The CDR3 DNA reads TGTGCCAGTAGCTATTACTACGAGCAGTACTTC. Residues: CASSYYYEQYF.

This clonotype was counted only a few times. This chain uses TRBV7-2 with TRBJ2-7, with a tentative D call TRBD2 (5 bases). Deletions cut 0 bases from V and 7 bases from J, with 13 bases between. Looked up from germline, CDR1 is SGHTA and CDR2 is FQGNSA. The CDR3 is 14 residues long. CDR3 bases: TGTGCCAGCAGCTTAGCGATTACTCCGGGGGAGCAGTACTTC. Encoded protein: CASSLAITPGEQYF. Full variable domain (rest looked up from reference TRBV7-2 and TRBJ2-7): GAGVSQSPSNKVTEKGKDVELRCDPISGHTALYWYRQSLGQGLEFLIYFQGNSAPDKSGLPSDRFSAERTGGSVSTLTIQRTQQEDSAVYLCASSLAITPGEQYFGPGTRLTVT.

The V gene is TRBV20-1, the J gene TRBJ2-3, with 8 positions matching TRBD2. Germline values: CDR1 DFQATT, CDR2 SNEGSKA (reference sequence). The J segment lost 6 bases and the V segment lost 6 bases, leaving 14 bases of the junction unmatched. The CDR3 runs 15 residues. Here the CDR3 reads CSAPLVDGRGDTQYF. DNA for the CDR3: TGCAGTGCCCCCTTGGTGGACGGGAGGGGTGATACGCAGTATTTT.

The chain combines TRBV29-1 with TRBJ2-7; weak D call: TRBD2 (5 bases). Between the trimmed V and J ends, which lost 2 bases and 3 bases, there was a span of 11 bases. This CDR3 is built from 13 residues. Per the germline V gene, CDR1 is SQVTM and CDR2 is ANQGSEA. Written as DNA, the CDR3 is TGCAGCGTTGAACGGCTAGCCAACTACGAGCAGTACTTC. It encodes CSVERLANYEQYF.

This clonotype was observed a few times. This chain links TRBV2 with TRBJ2-1, with D possibly TRBD1 on 5 matching bases. CDR3 length: 11 residues. Trimming removed 6 bases from V and 15 bases from J, with 15 bases in between. The germline V gene has CDR1 SNHLY and CDR2 FYNNEI. The chain's CDR3 is CASRAGPMPFF. The CDR3 nucleotides are TGTGCCAGCAGGGCAGGGCCTATGCCGTTCTTC.

The table lists this clonotype with a few counts. The chain links TRBV5-1 to TRBJ2-3; 10 bases line up with TRBD2. The germline gives CDR1 SGHRS, CDR2 YFSETQ. The CDR3 length is 16 residues. V lost 4 bases, J lost 4 bases, and 9 bases stayed unmatched. The CDR3 coding sequence is TGCGCCAGCAGCAGGGTACTAGCGGGAAAGGCAGATACGCAGTATTTT. Translation gives CASSRVLAGKADTQYF.

This clonotype was detected only a few times. The rearrangement joins TRBV20-1 to TRBJ2-7; 10 bases line up with TRBD2. The CDR3 spans 14 residues. Per germline, CDR1 DFQATT and CDR2 SNEGSKA (reference sequence). Trimming cost V 6 bases and J 9 bases; bases outside gene matches: 14. The CDR3 here is CSANLAGARDSQYF. The CDR3 DNA is TGCAGTGCAAATCTAGCGGGAGCTCGAGACTCGCAGTACTTC.

The chain uses TRBV5-6 and TRBJ2-1, with unresolved D. Trimming shortened V by 4 bases and J by 9 bases, and 20 bases separated the two germline ends. From germline, CDR1 is SGHDT and CDR2 YYEEEE. The CDR3 contains 15 residues. The DNA for the CDR3 is TGTGCCAGCAGCCACCGACGAGGTCAGTTTAGTGAGCAGTTCTTC. It codes for CASSHRRGQFSEQFF.

For this clonotype: A much more abundant neighbour one base away suggests this may be a read error. The chain combines TRBV10-3 with TRBJ2-1; TRBD1 is a possible D gene (6 bases). V was pared by 5 bases and J by 7 bases, with 9 bases between. The length of the CDR3 is 12 residues. Germline V lookup: CDR1 ENHRY, CDR2 SYGVKD. The DNA for the CDR3 is TGTGCCATCAGTACTCAGGGGAATGAGCAGTTCTTC. Translating gives CAISTQGNEQFF.

This clonotype was detected only a few times. The chain is built from TRBV29-1 and TRBJ1-1; tentative D call: TRBD1 (5 bases). Germline loops: CDR1 SQVTM, CDR2 ANQGSEA. The CDR3 is 12 amino acids. Trimming took 7 bases from V and 4 from J, leaving 13 bases between them. CDR3 bases: TGCAGCGCCACAGGACTGCTCACTGAAGCTTTCTTT. Amino acids: CSATGLLTEAFF.

This chain connects TRBV24-1 to TRBJ2-1, with 9 bases fitting TRBD2. V was clipped by 1 base and J by 5 bases; unmatched bases: 5. Germline V lookup: CDR1 KGHDR, CDR2 SFDVKD. This CDR3 is built from 16 residues. CDR3 in DNA: TGTGCCACCAGTGATTTAGCGGGAGGCATAAACAATGAGCAGTTCTTC. This sequence encodes CATSDLAGGINNEQFF.

This clonotype showed up just a few times. This rearrangement joins TRBV29-1 to TRBJ2-5; D is unresolved. Germline CDR1 SQVTM, CDR2 ANQGSEA. The V and J ends lost 4 bases and 3 bases respectively, with 12 bases between them. The CDR3 extends over 13 amino acids. Here the CDR3 reads CSVGWLPEETQYF. The CDR3 DNA sequence: TGCAGCGTTGGTTGGCTCCCCGAAGAGACCCAGTACTTC.

The chain recombines TRBV7-9 with TRBJ1-2, with no clear D. The V end was cut by 4 bases, the J end by 0 bases, with 12 bases between. This CDR3 spans 15 amino acids. CDR1 and CDR2 (germline): SEHNR, FQNEAQ (reference sequence). The CDR3 region is CASSYASKTNYGYTF. CDR3 coding DNA: TGTGCCAGCAGCTACGCATCCAAAACTAACTATGGCTACACCTTC. The full variable domain, in which reference TRBV7-9 and TRBJ1-2 provide the parts outside the CDR3, is DTGVSQNPRHKITKRGQNVTFRCDPISEHNRLYWYRQTLGQGPEFLTYFQNEAQLEKSRLLSDRFSAERPKGSFSTLEIQRTEQGDSAMYLCASSYASKTNYGYTFGSGTRLTVV.

The V and J genes are TRBV7-3 and TRBJ2-7; D possibly corresponds to TRBD1 (6 bases). The germline gives CDR1 SGHTA, CDR2 FQGTGA. V lost 5 bases and J lost 5, with 13 bases in between. The CDR3 runs to 13 residues. This CDR3 is CASSVQGSNEQYF. CDR3 coding DNA: TGTGCCAGCAGCGTACAGGGTAGCAACGAGCAGTACTTC.

This clonotype has only a few counts. CDR3 sequence (DNA): TGCGCCAGCAGCTTTACCTCCGGGACTAGCGGGAGAGCCAATGAGCAGTTCTTC. This codes for CASSFTSGTSGRANEQFF. The genes are TRBV5-1 and TRBJ2-1; 14 nucleotides align to TRBD2. From germline, CDR1 is SGHRS and CDR2 YFSETQ. The CDR3 is made up of 18 amino acids. The ends lost 2 bases at V and 6 bases at J; junction bases unmatched: 10.

The genes are TRBV2 and TRBJ2-7; D remains unclear. CDR1 is SNHLY, CDR2 FYNNEI, per germline. The CDR3 contains 12 residues. V lost 3 bases and J 2 bases, leaving 5 bases between the germline ends. Here the CDR3 reads CASSEFPYEQYF. CDR3 sequence (DNA): TGTGCCAGCAGTGAGTTCCCCTACGAGCAGTACTTC.

This clonotype was observed at least ten times. This chain uses TRBV29-1 with TRBJ1-1, with D tentatively TRBD1 (5 bases). The CDR3 length is 11 residues. Germline CDR1 reads SQVTM; CDR2 reads ANQGSEA. The CDR3 loop is CRGQLNTEAFF. In DNA form, the CDR3 reads TGCAGAGGACAATTAAACACTGAAGCTTTCTTT.

The chain recombines TRBV5-1 with TRBJ2-3, with a possible D match to TRBD2 (5 bases). The germline CDR1 and CDR2 sequences are SGHRS and YFSETQ. CDR3 length: 14 amino acids. The V end was cut by 3 bases, the J end by 6 bases, with 14 bases between. The DNA for the CDR3 is TGCGCCAGCAGCTACACTAGTGGGCGGGATACGCAGTATTTT. Amino acids: CASSYTSGRDTQYF. The whole variable domain, remainder taken from reference TRBV5-1 and TRBJ2-3, is KAGVTQTPRYLIKTRGQQVTLSCSPISGHRSVSWYQQTPGQGLQFLFEYFSETQRNKGNFPGRFSGRQFSNSRSEMNVSTLELGDSALYLCASSYTSGRDTQYFGPGTRLTVL.

This chain uses TRBV28 with TRBJ2-3; no reliable D call. In germline, CDR1 is MDHEN, CDR2 SYDVKM. Between the trimmed V and J ends, which lost 6 bases and 2 bases, there was a span of 9 bases. This CDR3 contains 13 residues. This CDR3 reads CASRSLVTDTQYF. The CDR3 nucleotides read TGTGCCAGCAGAAGCCTTGTCACAGATACGCAGTATTTT.

This clonotype was seen a few times. The chain has TRBV29-1 and TRBJ1-2; D possibly corresponds to TRBD1 (5 bases). The CDR3 sequence is 13 residues long. Germline CDR1 is SQVTM and CDR2 is ANQGSEA. Trimming left V 4 bases short and J 1 base short, with 10 bases between. This chain's CDR3 is CSVVSDINYGYTF. The DNA of the CDR3 is TGCAGCGTTGTTTCGGACATTAACTATGGCTACACCTTC.

Worth noting for this clonotype: The conserved phenylalanine or tryptophan is not found at the CDR3 terminus, so this likely reflects a read error. The chain uses TRBV20-1 and TRBJ2-3; TRBD2 might be the D (5 bases). Germline V lookup: CDR1 DFQATT, CDR2 SNEGSKA (reference sequence). CDR3 size: 16 residues. Trimming took off 1 base at V and 3 bases at J, with 17 bases between the two ends. The CDR3 reads CSARVYRGSGTDTQYY. CDR3 nucleotide sequence: TGCAGTGCTAGAGTTTATCGAGGGAGTGGGACAGATACGCAGTATTAT.

The chain couples TRBV7-9 to TRBJ1-1, with 7 bases identical to TRBD1. Germline V gives CDR1 SEHNR, CDR2 FQNEAQ (reference sequence). V gave up 5 bases and J gave up 0 bases; unmatched junction bases: 9. The CDR3 has 16 amino acids. The CDR3 DNA sequence: TGTGCCAGCAGCAATATACCAGGGGGGTTGAACACTGAAGCTTTCTTT. Encoded protein: CASSNIPGGLNTEAFF.